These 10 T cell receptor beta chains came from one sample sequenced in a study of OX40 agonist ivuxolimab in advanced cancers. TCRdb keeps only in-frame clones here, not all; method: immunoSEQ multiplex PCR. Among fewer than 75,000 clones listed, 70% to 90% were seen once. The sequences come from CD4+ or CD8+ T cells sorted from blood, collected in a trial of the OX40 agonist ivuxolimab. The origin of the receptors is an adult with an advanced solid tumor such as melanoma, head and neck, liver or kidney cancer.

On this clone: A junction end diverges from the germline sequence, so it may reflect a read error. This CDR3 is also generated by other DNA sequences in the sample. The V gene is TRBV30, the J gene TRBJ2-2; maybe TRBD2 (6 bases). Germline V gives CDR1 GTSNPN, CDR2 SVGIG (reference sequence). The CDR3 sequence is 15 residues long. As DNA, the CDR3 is TGTGCCTGGTCCGGCGGGGCTACGAACACCGGGGAGCTATTTTTT. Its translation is CAWSGGATNTGELFF.

The CDR3 loop reads CASSSTASSYNEQFF. In nucleotides, the CDR3 is TGTGCCAGCAGCTCGACAGCCAGCTCCTACAATGAGCAGTTCTTC. The chain links TRBV11-2 to TRBJ2-1, with D tentatively TRBD1 (5 bases). CDR1 and CDR2 from the germline V gene are SGHAT and FQNNGV. V shed 4 bases and J shed 0 bases, with 10 bases lying between them. The length of the CDR3 is 15 residues.

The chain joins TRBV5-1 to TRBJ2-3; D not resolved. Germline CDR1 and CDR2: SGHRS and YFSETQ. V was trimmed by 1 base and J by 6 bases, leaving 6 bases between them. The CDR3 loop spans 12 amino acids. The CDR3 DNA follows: TGCGCCAGCAGCTTGAATTACGATACGCAGTATTTT. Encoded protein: CASSLNYDTQYF. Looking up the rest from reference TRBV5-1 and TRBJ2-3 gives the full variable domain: KAGVTQTPRYLIKTRGQQVTLSCSPISGHRSVSWYQQTPGQGLQFLFEYFSETQRNKGNFPGRFSGRQFSNSRSEMNVSTLELGDSALYLCASSLNYDTQYFGPGTRLTVL.

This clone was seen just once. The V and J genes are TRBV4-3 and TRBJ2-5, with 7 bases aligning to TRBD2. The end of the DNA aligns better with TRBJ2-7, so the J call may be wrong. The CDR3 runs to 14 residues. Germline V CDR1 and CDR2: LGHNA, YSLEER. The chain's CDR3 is CASSQGPGGYEQYF. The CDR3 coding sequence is TGCGCCAGCAGCCAAGGGCCGGGAGGATACGAGCAGTACTTC.

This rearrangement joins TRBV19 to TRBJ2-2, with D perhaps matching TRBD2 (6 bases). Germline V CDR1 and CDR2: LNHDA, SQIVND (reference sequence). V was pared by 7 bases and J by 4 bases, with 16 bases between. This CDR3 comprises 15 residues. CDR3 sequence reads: CASKSGTGGTGELFF. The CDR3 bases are TGTGCCAGTAAATCCGGGACTGGGGGCACCGGGGAGCTGTTTTTT.

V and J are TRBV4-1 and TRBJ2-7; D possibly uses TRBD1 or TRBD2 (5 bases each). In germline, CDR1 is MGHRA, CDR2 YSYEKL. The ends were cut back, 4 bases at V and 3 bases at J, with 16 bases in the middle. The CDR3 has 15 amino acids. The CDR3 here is CASSRDRGSYYEQYV. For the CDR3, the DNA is TGCGCCAGCAGCCGAGACCGGGGCTCTTACTACGAGCAGTACGTC.

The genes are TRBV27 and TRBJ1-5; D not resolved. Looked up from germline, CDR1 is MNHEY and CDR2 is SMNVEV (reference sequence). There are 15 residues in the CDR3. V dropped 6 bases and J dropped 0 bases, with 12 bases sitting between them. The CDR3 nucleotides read TGTGCCAGCAGCCCAAACCCAAATAGCAATCAGCCCCAGCATTTT. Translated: CASSPNPNSNQPQHF.

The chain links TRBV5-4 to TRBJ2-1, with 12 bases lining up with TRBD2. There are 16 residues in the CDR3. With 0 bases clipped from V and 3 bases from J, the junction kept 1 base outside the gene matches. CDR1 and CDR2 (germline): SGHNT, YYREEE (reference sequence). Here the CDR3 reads CASSLATSGGYNEQFF. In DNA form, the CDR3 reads TGTGCCAGCAGCTTGGCGACTAGCGGGGGCTACAATGAGCAGTTCTTC.

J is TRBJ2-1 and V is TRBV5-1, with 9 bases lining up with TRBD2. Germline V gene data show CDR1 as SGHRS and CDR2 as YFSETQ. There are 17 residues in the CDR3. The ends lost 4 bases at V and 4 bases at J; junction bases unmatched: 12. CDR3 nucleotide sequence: TGCGCCAGCAGCCCGGGGGATAGCGGGGGTCTTTACAATGAGCAGTTCTTC. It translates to CASSPGDSGGLYNEQFF.

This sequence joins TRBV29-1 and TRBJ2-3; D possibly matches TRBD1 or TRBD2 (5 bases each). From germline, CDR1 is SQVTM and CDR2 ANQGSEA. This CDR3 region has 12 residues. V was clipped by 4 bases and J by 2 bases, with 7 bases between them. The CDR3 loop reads CSVGDDTDTQYF. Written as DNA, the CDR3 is TGCAGCGTTGGGGACGACACAGATACGCAGTATTTT.